A selection of T cell receptor beta chains follows, all from one sample in a study of T cell responses to AZD1222 COVID-19 vaccine. Some clones are missing from TCRdb's copy, which holds only in-frame ones; the method was immunoSEQ multiplex PCR. The table records about 120,000 clones, approximately 83% of them present only once. The material was peripheral blood, obtained on day 0 of AZD1222 vaccination. These receptors came from an adult in good health. CDR3s include the opening cysteine and the closing phenylalanine or tryptophan. D genes are given only for firm matches. Rows give clone size only sometimes, using once, few, many, or a class for an expanded clone.

clone_size: NA; d_call: NA; j_call: TRBJ1-4; v_call: TRBV3-1/TRBV3-2; cdr3_aa: CASSPHSTNEKLFF; cdr3_nt: TGTGCCAGCAGCCCCCATTCTACTAATGAAAAACTGTTTTTT
clone_size: NA; d_call: NA; j_call: TRBJ1-5; v_call: TRBV30; cdr3_aa: CAWSESSNQPQHF; cdr3_nt: TGTGCCTGGAGTGAGTCTAGCAATCAGCCCCAGCATTTT
clone_size: NA; d_call: TRBD1; j_call: TRBJ2-1; v_call: TRBV4-1; cdr3_aa: CASSHPGQGTDEQFF; cdr3_nt: TGCGCCAGCAGCCATCCGGGACAGGGTACCGATGAGCAGTTCTTC
clone_size: NA; d_call: NA; j_call: TRBJ2-7; v_call: TRBV12-3/TRBV12-4; cdr3_aa: CASRTAASYEQYF; cdr3_nt: TGTGCCAGTAGGACGGCCGCCTCCTACGAGCAGTACTTC
clone_size: NA; d_call: TRBD2; j_call: TRBJ2-1; v_call: TRBV7-6; cdr3_aa: CASSLGTLAGGRNEQFF; cdr3_nt: TGTGCCAGCAGCTTAGGGACACTAGCGGGAGGAAGGAATGAGCAGTTCTTC
clone_size: once; d_call: TRBD2; j_call: TRBJ2-7; v_call: TRBV28; cdr3_aa: CASSGGTSGSGEQYF; cdr3_nt: TGTGCCAGCAGTGGGGGTACTAGCGGGAGCGGCGAGCAGTACTTC
clone_size: NA; d_call: NA; j_call: TRBJ1-1; v_call: TRBV12-3/TRBV12-4; cdr3_aa: CASSEGKTEAFF; cdr3_nt: TGTGCCAGCAGTGAAGGGAAGACTGAAGCTTTCTTT
clone_size: NA; d_call: NA; j_call: TRBJ2-3; v_call: TRBV9; cdr3_aa: CASDGTGTDTQYF; cdr3_nt: TGTGCCAGCGATGGCACGGGGACAGATACGCAGTATTTT
clone_size: NA; d_call: NA; j_call: TRBJ2-7; v_call: TRBV27; cdr3_aa: CASSLGNRHEQYF; cdr3_nt: TGTGCCAGCAGTTTAGGAAACCGGCACGAGCAGTACTTC
clone_size: few; d_call: TRBD1; j_call: TRBJ2-3; v_call: TRBV4-2; cdr3_aa: CASSQGGTGSTSDTQYF; cdr3_nt: TGTGCCAGCAGCCAAGGTGGGACAGGGTCAACATCAGATACGCAGTATTTT
clone_size: NA; d_call: NA; j_call: TRBJ1-1; v_call: TRBV19; cdr3_aa: CASSRRAGAVEAFF; cdr3_nt: TGTGCCAGTAGTAGGAGGGCGGGGGCCGTCGAAGCTTTCTTT
clone_size: NA; d_call: TRBD1; j_call: TRBJ2-5; v_call: TRBV28; cdr3_aa: CASSFNPGTGSETQYF; cdr3_nt: TGTGCCAGCAGTTTTAATCCCGGGACAGGTTCAGAGACCCAGTACTTC
clone_size: NA; d_call: TRBD1; j_call: TRBJ2-5; v_call: TRBV6-5; cdr3_aa: CASRRDRGAETQYF; cdr3_nt: TGTGCCAGCAGACGGGACAGGGGCGCGGAGACCCAGTACTTC
clone_size: NA; d_call: NA; j_call: TRBJ1-6; v_call: TRBV6-2/TRBV6-3; cdr3_aa: CASSTMPGLRRLNSPLHF; cdr3_nt: TGTGCCAGCAGTACCATGCCGGGACTCAGGAGGCTAAATTCACCCCTCCACTTT
clone_size: NA; d_call: NA; j_call: TRBJ1-2; v_call: TRBV5-1; cdr3_aa: CASSPWDGNYGYTF; cdr3_nt: TGCGCCAGCTCACCATGGGACGGAAACTATGGCTACACCTTC
clone_size: NA; d_call: TRBD1; j_call: TRBJ1-2; v_call: TRBV6-4; cdr3_aa: CASSVTGTGPYGYTF; cdr3_nt: TGTGCCAGCAGTGTAACCGGGACAGGACCCTATGGCTACACCTTC
clone_size: NA; d_call: NA; j_call: TRBJ1-1; v_call: TRBV18; cdr3_aa: CASSHGVGGNTEAFF; cdr3_nt: TGTGCCAGCTCACACGGAGTGGGTGGGAACACTGAAGCTTTCTTT
clone_size: NA; d_call: NA; j_call: TRBJ1-5; v_call: TRBV9; cdr3_aa: CASSGGTSQGQPQHF; cdr3_nt: TGTGCCAGCAGCGGCGGGACATCCCAGGGGCAGCCCCAGCATTTT
clone_size: NA; d_call: NA; j_call: TRBJ2-2; v_call: TRBV18; cdr3_aa: CASSPSWGPGARPGELFF; cdr3_nt: TGTGCCAGCTCACCGTCCTGGGGCCCGGGGGCCCGACCCGGGGAGCTGTTTTTT
clone_size: NA; d_call: NA; j_call: TRBJ1-1; v_call: TRBV7-9; cdr3_aa: CASSPGAEAFF; cdr3_nt: TGTGCCAGCAGCCCAGGGGCTGAAGCTTTCTTT
clone_size: NA; d_call: NA; j_call: TRBJ1-1; v_call: TRBV7-6; cdr3_aa: CASSLIQGVNTEAFF; cdr3_nt: TGTGCCAGCAGCCTCATTCAGGGAGTGAACACTGAAGCTTTCTTT
clone_size: NA; d_call: NA; j_call: TRBJ2-3; v_call: TRBV27; cdr3_aa: CASSLFGRSTDTQYF; cdr3_nt: TGTGCCAGCAGTTTATTTGGGAGGAGCACAGATACGCAGTATTTT
clone_size: NA; d_call: NA; j_call: TRBJ1-1; v_call: TRBV7-9; cdr3_aa: CASSRRQINTEAFF; cdr3_nt: TGTGCCAGCAGCCGTCGACAGATTAACACTGAAGCTTTCTTT
clone_size: once; d_call: NA; j_call: TRBJ1-1; v_call: TRBV11-1; cdr3_aa: CASSLAPGSPQAFF; cdr3_nt: TGTGCCAGCAGCTTAGCGCCAGGGTCACCTCAAGCTTTCTTT
clone_size: NA; d_call: NA; j_call: TRBJ2-1; v_call: TRBV7-2; cdr3_aa: CASSLALSSYNEQFF; cdr3_nt: TGTGCCAGCAGCTTAGCGCTGAGCTCCTACAATGAGCAGTTCTTC
clone_size: NA; d_call: TRBD1; j_call: TRBJ2-2; v_call: TRBV5-6; cdr3_aa: CASSLVRTGITGELFF; cdr3_nt: TGTGCCAGCAGCTTGGTTCGGACAGGGATCACCGGGGAGCTGTTTTTT
clone_size: NA; d_call: TRBD1; j_call: TRBJ1-2; v_call: TRBV6-5; cdr3_aa: CASRSGGNYGYTF; cdr3_nt: TGTGCCAGCAGATCAGGGGGTAACTATGGCTACACCTTC
clone_size: NA; d_call: NA; j_call: TRBJ1-6; v_call: TRBV6-6; cdr3_aa: CASSYGPDRSYSPLHF; cdr3_nt: TGTGCCAGCAGTTACGGTCCCGACAGGTCATATTCACCCCTCCACTTT
clone_size: NA; d_call: NA; j_call: TRBJ2-3; v_call: TRBV5-6; cdr3_aa: CASSLGPSRTDTQYF; cdr3_nt: TGTGCCAGCAGCTTGGGGCCTAGCAGGACAGATACGCAGTATTTT
clone_size: NA; d_call: TRBD2; j_call: TRBJ2-3; v_call: TRBV5-4; cdr3_aa: CASSLGTSGTDTQYF; cdr3_nt: TGTGCCAGCAGCCTCGGGACTAGCGGGACAGATACGCAGTATTTT
clone_size: NA; d_call: TRBD1; j_call: TRBJ1-5; v_call: TRBV10-3; cdr3_aa: CAISPTGSRNQPQHF; cdr3_nt: TGTGCCATCAGCCCGACAGGGTCGAGGAATCAGCCCCAGCATTTT
clone_size: NA; d_call: TRBD1; j_call: TRBJ1-5; v_call: TRBV19; cdr3_aa: CASSEYRDRGFKQPQHF; cdr3_nt: TGTGCCAGTAGTGAATACCGGGACAGGGGATTCAAACAGCCCCAGCATTTT
clone_size: NA; d_call: TRBD1; j_call: TRBJ1-6; v_call: TRBV19; cdr3_aa: CASSRTGDSPLHF; cdr3_nt: TGTGCCAGTAGTAGGACAGGGGACTCACCCCTCCACTTT
clone_size: NA; d_call: NA; j_call: TRBJ1-1; v_call: TRBV5-6; cdr3_aa: CASSLVKTEAFF; cdr3_nt: TGTGCCAGCAGCTTGGTGAAGACTGAAGCTTTCTTT
clone_size: NA; d_call: TRBD1; j_call: TRBJ2-7; v_call: TRBV6-2/TRBV6-3; cdr3_aa: CASSYLGQLLEQYF; cdr3_nt: TGTGCCAGCAGTTACTTGGGACAGTTGCTCGAGCAGTACTTC
clone_size: NA; d_call: NA; j_call: TRBJ1-5; v_call: TRBV6-2/TRBV6-3; cdr3_aa: CASSYPRRINQPQHF; cdr3_nt: TGTGCCAGCAGTTACCCGCGACGGATCAATCAGCCCCAGCATTTT
clone_size: NA; d_call: NA; j_call: TRBJ1-2; v_call: TRBV6-1; cdr3_aa: CASSEAGRGGYTF; cdr3_nt: TGTGCCAGCAGTGAAGCAGGGAGGGGGGGCTACACCTTC
clone_size: NA; d_call: TRBD1; j_call: TRBJ1-2; v_call: TRBV30; cdr3_aa: CAWSAVTGRGRFGYTF; cdr3_nt: TGTGCCTGGAGCGCCGTTACAGGCAGGGGGCGCTTTGGCTACACCTTC
clone_size: few; d_call: TRBD1; j_call: TRBJ2-7; v_call: TRBV11-3; cdr3_aa: CASSPGQGRTYEQYF; cdr3_nt: TGTGCCAGCAGCCCCGGACAGGGGAGGACTTACGAGCAGTACTTC
clone_size: NA; d_call: NA; j_call: TRBJ2-2; v_call: TRBV9; cdr3_aa: CASSAYRNTGELFF; cdr3_nt: TGTGCCAGCAGCGCCTACAGGAACACCGGGGAGCTGTTTTTT
clone_size: NA; d_call: TRBD2; j_call: TRBJ2-7; v_call: TRBV5-1; cdr3_aa: CASSDIGLANSYEQYF; cdr3_nt: TGCGCCAGCAGCGACATCGGACTAGCAAACTCCTACGAGCAGTACTTC
clone_size: NA; d_call: NA; j_call: TRBJ1-2; v_call: TRBV29-1; cdr3_aa: CSSGEGHSGYTF; cdr3_nt: TGCAGCTCCGGCGAGGGGCATAGTGGCTACACCTTC
clone_size: NA; d_call: NA; j_call: TRBJ2-7; v_call: TRBV30; cdr3_aa: CAWKGSSYEQYF; cdr3_nt: TGTGCCTGGAAAGGCAGCTCCTACGAGCAGTACTTC
clone_size: few; d_call: NA; j_call: TRBJ1-5; v_call: TRBV28; cdr3_aa: CASLLQGQPQHF; cdr3_nt: TGTGCCAGCCTCTTACAGGGTCAGCCCCAGCATTTT
clone_size: NA; d_call: NA; j_call: TRBJ2-3; v_call: TRBV30; cdr3_aa: CAWGGLPDTQYF; cdr3_nt: TGTGCCTGGGGCGGGCTTCCAGATACGCAGTATTTT
clone_size: NA; d_call: TRBD1; j_call: TRBJ1-4; v_call: TRBV5-1; cdr3_aa: CASSSTGTSNEKLFF; cdr3_nt: TGCGCCAGCAGTTCGACAGGGACTTCAAATGAAAAACTGTTTTTT
clone_size: NA; d_call: NA; j_call: TRBJ2-3; v_call: TRBV13; cdr3_aa: CASRRLIGGKGTDTQYF; cdr3_nt: TGTGCCAGCAGGCGACTAATTGGTGGTAAGGGCACAGATACGCAGTATTTT
clone_size: NA; d_call: NA; j_call: TRBJ2-5; v_call: TRBV19; cdr3_aa: CASSMWASVDQETQYF; cdr3_nt: TGTGCCAGTAGTATGTGGGCTAGCGTTGACCAAGAGACCCAGTACTTC
clone_size: once; d_call: TRBD1; j_call: TRBJ1-2; v_call: TRBV5-4; cdr3_aa: CASLPQGGNYGYTF; cdr3_nt: TGTGCCAGCCTTCCACAGGGGGGTAACTATGGCTACACCTTC
clone_size: NA; d_call: TRBD2; j_call: TRBJ2-1; v_call: TRBV18; cdr3_aa: CASSPPGTRWFF; cdr3_nt: TGTGCCAGCTCACCCCCCGGGACTAGGTGGTTCTTC
clone_size: NA; d_call: NA; j_call: TRBJ2-3; v_call: TRBV19; cdr3_aa: CASSIGGADTDTQYF; cdr3_nt: TGTGCCAGTAGTATCGGGGGCGCCGACACAGATACGCAGTATTTT
clone_size: NA; d_call: NA; j_call: TRBJ2-1; v_call: TRBV12-5; cdr3_aa: CASALVVDGGLNEQFF; cdr3_nt: TGTGCTAGTGCCCTGGTGGTAGATGGTGGTCTTAATGAGCAGTTCTTC